A selection of T cell receptor beta chains follows, all from one sample in a study of blood T cell repertoires in COVID-19. TCRdb's copy holds only in-frame clones and misses some; the assay was immunoSEQ multiplex PCR. The sample holds around 70,000 clones, 90% seen once. The sample consisted of peripheral blood. The origin of the receptors is a human donor in a cohort sampled during active COVID-19. CDR3s leave out the opening cysteine and the closing phenylalanine or tryptophan.

J gene	V gene	CDR3 protein
TRBJ2-3	TRBV29-1	SVVRGADTQY
TRBJ2-2	TRBV19	ASTLRLAGEPGELF
TRBJ2-5	TRBV15	ATSSSEETQY
TRBJ2-7	TRBV5-1	ASSPTGAVGLEQY
TRBJ2-5	TRBV27	ASRRETSGSQETQY
TRBJ1-1	TRBV19	ASSMRGGNTEAF
TRBJ2-7	TRBV28	ASSPPGGQAAKD
TRBJ2-7	TRBV7-2	ASSFASEAGAEQY
TRBJ2-7	TRBV11-2	ASSYGRGGQGHEQY
TRBJ2-7	TRBV10-3	AISEFAQEQY
TRBJ1-5	TRBV12-1	ASSLQGNQPQH
TRBJ2-1	TRBV5-1	ASSSTPGVLHYNEQF
TRBJ1-5	TRBV28	ASSLRRGQSNQPQH
TRBJ2-7	TRBV19	ASSPRIAEGLTYEQY
TRBJ1-3	TRBV6-1	ASSELPGGVGNTIY
TRBJ2-5	TRBV11-3	ASSLGPEETQY
TRBJ2-7	TRBV27	ASSSPSGTSGTYEQY
TRBJ1-5	TRBV19	ASSPPRGGPLNQPQH
TRBJ2-7	TRBV28	ASAGQGAREQY
TRBJ2-1	TRBV6-1	ASRQDGGYSYNEQF
TRBJ1-1	TRBV28	ASRPPDSWTEAF
TRBJ2-1	TRBV4-2	ASSQEGLAGIGEQF
TRBJ2-1	TRBV6-2/TRBV6-3	ASSYSGLAGIYNEQF
TRBJ2-7	TRBV7-2	ASNVAGGHEQY
TRBJ2-7	TRBV10-3	AISDGTGGYEQY
TRBJ2-1	TRBV29-1	SVEESAREGGQF
TRBJ2-7	TRBV24-1	ATSDLGGTGQY